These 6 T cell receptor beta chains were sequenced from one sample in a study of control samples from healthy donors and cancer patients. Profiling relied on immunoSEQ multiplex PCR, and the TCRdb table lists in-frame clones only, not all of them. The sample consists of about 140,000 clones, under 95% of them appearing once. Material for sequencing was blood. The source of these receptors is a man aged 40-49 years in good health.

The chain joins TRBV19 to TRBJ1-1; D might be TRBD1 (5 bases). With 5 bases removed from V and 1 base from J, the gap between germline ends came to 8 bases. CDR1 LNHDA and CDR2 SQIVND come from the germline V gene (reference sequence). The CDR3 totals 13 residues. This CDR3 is CASSLTGNTEAFF. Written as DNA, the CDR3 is TGTGCCAGTAGTTTAACAGGGAACACTGAAGCTTTCTTT.

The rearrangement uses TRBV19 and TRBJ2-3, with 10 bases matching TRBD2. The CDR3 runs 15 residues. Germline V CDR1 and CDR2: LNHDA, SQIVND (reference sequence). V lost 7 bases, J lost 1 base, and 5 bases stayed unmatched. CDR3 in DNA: TGTGCCAGTAAAACCGGGACTAGCGGCACAGATACGCAGTATTTT. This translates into CASKTGTSGTDTQYF.

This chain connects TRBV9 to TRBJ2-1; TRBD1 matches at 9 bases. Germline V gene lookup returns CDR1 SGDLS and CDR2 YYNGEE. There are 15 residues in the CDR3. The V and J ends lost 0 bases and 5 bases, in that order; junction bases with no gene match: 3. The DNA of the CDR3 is TGTGCCAGCAGCGTAGACAGGGGGCTAGACAATGAGCAGTTCTTC. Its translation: CASSVDRGLDNEQFF.

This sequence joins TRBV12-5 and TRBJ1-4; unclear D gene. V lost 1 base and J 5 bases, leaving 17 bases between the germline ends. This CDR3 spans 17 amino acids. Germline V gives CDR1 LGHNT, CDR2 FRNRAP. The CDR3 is CASGLATKTERNEKLFF. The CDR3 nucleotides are TGTGCTAGTGGTTTGGCCACCAAGACGGAAAGAAATGAAAAACTGTTTTTT. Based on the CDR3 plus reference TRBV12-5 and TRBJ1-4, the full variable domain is DARVTQTPRHKVTEMGQEVTMRCQPILGHNTVFWYRQTMMQGLELLAYFRNRAPLDDSGMPKDRFSAEMPDATLATLKIQPSEPRDSAVYFCASGLATKTERNEKLFFGSGTQLSVL.

The CDR3 coding sequence is TGCAGCGTTGACAGGGGGTACCAAGAGACCCAGTACTTC. Encoded protein: CSVDRGYQETQYF. J is TRBJ2-5 and V is TRBV29-1, with 7 nucleotides matching TRBD1. The CDR3 sequence is 13 residues long. From germline, CDR1 is SQVTM and CDR2 ANQGSEA. V was pared by 3 bases and J by 0 bases, with 1 base of the junction left unmatched.

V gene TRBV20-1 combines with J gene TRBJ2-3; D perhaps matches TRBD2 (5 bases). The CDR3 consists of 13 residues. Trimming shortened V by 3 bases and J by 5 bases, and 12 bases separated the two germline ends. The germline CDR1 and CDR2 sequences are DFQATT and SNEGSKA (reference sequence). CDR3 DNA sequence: TGCAGTGCTAGTCGGCAGGCGGGAGATACGCAGTATTTT. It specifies CSASRQAGDTQYF.